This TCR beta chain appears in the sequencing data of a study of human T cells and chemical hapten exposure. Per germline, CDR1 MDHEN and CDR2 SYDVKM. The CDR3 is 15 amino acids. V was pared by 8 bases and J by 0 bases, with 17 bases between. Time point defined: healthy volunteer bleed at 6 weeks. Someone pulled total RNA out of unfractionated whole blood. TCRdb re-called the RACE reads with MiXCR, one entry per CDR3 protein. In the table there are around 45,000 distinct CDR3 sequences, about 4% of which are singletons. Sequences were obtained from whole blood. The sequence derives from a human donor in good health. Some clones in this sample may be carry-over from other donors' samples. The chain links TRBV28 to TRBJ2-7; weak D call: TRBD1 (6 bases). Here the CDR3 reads CASGSGAHSSYEQYF. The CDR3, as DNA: TGTGCCAGCGGCTCAGGGGCCCACAGCTCCTACGAGCAGTACTTC.